A single sample is the source of the 22 T cell receptor beta chains below, sequenced in a study of CD8 T cells in Susac syndrome. The authors reverse transcribed roughly 0.5 to 1 ug RNA with random hexamers. MiXCR, run by TCRdb on the immunoSEQ multiplex PCR reads, gives a single entry per CDR3 protein. The sample lists approximately 46,000 distinct CDR3 sequences; over 90% were seen once. Sequences were obtained from CD8+ T cells from PBMCs. The receptors derive from a human donor in good health.

V usage is TRBV18 and J usage is TRBJ2-3; possibly TRBD1 or TRBD2 for D (5 bases each). Trimming shortened V by 3 bases and J by 2 bases, and 12 bases separated the two germline ends. This CDR3 comprises 15 residues. Per germline, CDR1 KGHSH and CDR2 LQKENI. CDR3 DNA: TGTGCCAGCTCACCCCTGGGACGGGACACAGATACGCAGTATTTT. The encoded protein is CASSPLGRDTDTQYF.

This clonotype ranks as medium-sized (0.01 to 0.1%). The J gene is TRBJ2-2, the V gene TRBV7-2, with D possibly being TRBD2 (5 bases). Germline values: CDR1 SGHTA, CDR2 FQGNSA. The CDR3 is 13 amino acids. Trimming cost V 4 bases and J 4 bases, with 7 bases left between them. Here the CDR3 DNA reads TGTGCCAGCAGCTCCAGCGGCACCGGGGAGCTGTTTTTT. Translated, it gives CASSSSGTGELFF.

This chain uses TRBV10-1 with TRBJ2-7; D is possibly TRBD2 (6 bases). The germline V and J ends were trimmed by 3 bases and 2 bases, with 14 bases remaining between them. The CDR3 has 15 residues. Germline V gives CDR1 WNHNN, CDR2 SYGVQD (reference sequence). The CDR3 region has the DNA TGCGCCAGCAGTGACGGGTCGGGAGCTCCCTACGAGCAGTACTTC. Amino acid sequence: CASSDGSGAPYEQYF.

This clonotype came up once. The chain carries TRBV6-2 or TRBV6-3 and TRBJ2-7; 14 nucleotides align to TRBD2. The CDR3 covers 15 residues. CDR1 is MNHEY and CDR2 is SVGEGT in the germline V gene. V lost 5 bases, J lost 7 bases, and 7 bases stayed unmatched. The CDR3 DNA follows: TGTGCCAGCAGTACGGGACTAGCGGGAGTAGCTGAGCAGTACTTC. Amino acids: CASSTGLAGVAEQYF.

V and J are TRBV11-2 and TRBJ2-4; a weak D match, TRBD1 (5 bases). This CDR3 contains 19 residues. Germline CDR1 and CDR2: SGHAT and FQNNGV. Deletions cut 1 base from V and 1 base from J, with 20 bases between. In nucleotides, the CDR3 is TGTGCCAGCAGCTTAGGTAGGGCGGCGAGGACAAAGGCCAAAAACATTCAGTACTTC. It is translated as CASSLGRAARTKAKNIQYF.

J is TRBJ2-1 and V is TRBV3-1, with D perhaps matching TRBD1 (6 bases). This CDR3 has 16 residues. Germline V gene lookup returns CDR1 LGHDT and CDR2 YNNKEL (reference sequence). Trimming took 0 bases from V and 5 from J, leaving 14 bases between them. The CDR3 protein is CASSQDRGRLDNEQFF. The CDR3 coding sequence is TGTGCCAGCAGCCAAGACAGGGGCCGGTTGGACAATGAGCAGTTCTTC.

This chain links TRBV5-6 with TRBJ2-7; 9 bases fit TRBD1. Unmatched junction bases numbered 9, after V lost 0 bases and J lost 2 bases. From germline, CDR1 is SGHDT and CDR2 YYEEEE. The CDR3 is made up of 17 amino acids. The CDR3 DNA reads TGTGCCAGCAGCTTGGGCCTTTACAGGGGGCTGGCCTACGAGCAGTACTTC. Translated: CASSLGLYRGLAYEQYF.

The chain links TRBV9 to TRBJ2-1; weak D call: TRBD1 (5 bases). Deletions cut 7 bases from V and 0 bases from J, with 8 bases between. Germline values: CDR1 SGDLS, CDR2 YYNGEE. This CDR3 region has 13 residues. The DNA of the CDR3 is TGTGCCAGCCAGGGCAGCTCCTACAATGAGCAGTTCTTC. As protein: CASQGSSYNEQFF.

The CDR3 sequence: CASSIGLAGYEQYF. The CDR3 nucleotides read TGTGCCAGTAGTATTGGACTAGCGGGTTACGAGCAGTACTTC. V and J are TRBV19 and TRBJ2-7, with TRBD2 matching 11 bases. After removal of 3 bases from V and 4 bases from J, the junction contained 2 bases not matched to a gene. The germline gives CDR1 LNHDA, CDR2 SQIVND (reference sequence). The CDR3 contains 14 residues.

This chain uses TRBV7-9 with TRBJ2-5, with a possible D match to TRBD1 (5 bases). The CDR3 has 13 amino acids. The V and J ends lost 8 bases and 2 bases respectively, with 12 bases between them. From germline, CDR1 is SEHNR and CDR2 FQNEAQ (reference sequence). CDR3 amino acids: CASQQETQETQYF. CDR3 nucleotide sequence: TGTGCCAGCCAACAGGAGACTCAAGAGACCCAGTACTTC.

The J gene is TRBJ2-7, the V gene TRBV18, with 10 bases matching TRBD1. The CDR3 contains 16 residues. The V gene's germline CDR1 is KGHSH and CDR2 LQKENI. Losses at the gene ends were 2 bases for V and 2 bases for J; bases not matched to a gene: 6. The CDR3 region is CASSPSGTGATYEQYF. The DNA for the CDR3 is TGTGCCAGCTCACCATCCGGGACAGGGGCCACCTACGAGCAGTACTTC.

The genes are TRBV5-1 and TRBJ2-3; D unresolved. This CDR3 region has 15 residues. The V and J ends lost 0 bases and 0 bases respectively, with 8 bases between them. Germline values: CDR1 SGHRS, CDR2 YFSETQ. The CDR3 loop is CASSLVQISTDTQYF. CDR3 sequence (DNA): TGCGCCAGCAGCTTGGTGCAGATTAGCACAGATACGCAGTATTTT.

This clonotype was seen once. V and J are TRBV7-2 and TRBJ2-7; D is unresolved. This CDR3 region has 13 residues. Germline loops: CDR1 SGHTA, CDR2 FQGNSA. V was shortened by 4 bases and J by 3 bases, with 10 bases between the two germline ends. CDR3 amino acids: CASSSGRLYEQYF. CDR3 nucleotide sequence: TGTGCCAGCAGCTCCGGACGGCTCTACGAGCAGTACTTC.

The chain uses TRBV12-5 and TRBJ2-7; no clear D. Trimming cost V 1 base and J 0 bases, with 16 bases left between them. CDR3 length: 17 amino acids. Germline assignment: CDR1 LGHNT and CDR2 FRNRAP. The CDR3 here is CASGLALLDGFSYEQYF. The CDR3, as DNA: TGTGCTAGTGGTTTGGCACTTCTGGACGGATTCTCCTACGAGCAGTACTTC.

The gene calls are TRBV20-1 and TRBJ2-1, with 9 bases matching TRBD2. Losses at the gene ends were 2 bases for V and 0 bases for J; bases not matched to a gene: 5. Germline CDR1 and CDR2: DFQATT and SNEGSKA (reference sequence). This CDR3 comprises 16 residues. The CDR3 region is CSARPSSGSSYNEQFF. In nucleotides, the CDR3 is TGCAGTGCTAGACCGAGTAGCGGGAGCTCCTACAATGAGCAGTTCTTC.

The chain joins TRBV5-4 to TRBJ2-3; 7 bases match TRBD2. CDR1 and CDR2 from the germline V gene are SGHNT and YYREEE (reference sequence). The CDR3 covers 16 residues. The V segment lost 2 bases and the J segment 0 bases; nucleotides outside the gene matches: 6. CDR3 DNA: TGTGCCAGCAGCTTCGGGGCTAGCGGTAGCACAGATACGCAGTATTTT. Protein: CASSFGASGSTDTQYF.

With respect to this clonotype: At one end, the junction sequence differs from germline, possibly due to a read error. The chain is built from TRBV7-7 and TRBJ2-2; D might be TRBD2 (6 bases). This CDR3 contains 16 residues. Germline V gene sequence: CDR1 SSHAT, CDR2 FNYEAQ (reference sequence). In nucleotides, the CDR3 is TGTGCTAGCAGCTTAGCGCAGGGAGGTTATCCCGGGGAGCTGTTTTTT. Translating gives CASSLAQGGYPGELFF.

The chain uses TRBV4-3 and TRBJ2-2; D call uncertain. Germline assignment: CDR1 LGHNA and CDR2 YSLEER. The V end lost 4 bases, the J end lost 1 base, and 7 bases lay between the germline ends. This CDR3 is built from 14 residues. This chain's CDR3 is CASSPGLNTGELFF. The CDR3 nucleotides are TGCGCCAGCAGCCCTGGCTTGAACACCGGGGAGCTGTTTTTT.

The rearrangement links TRBV20-1 to TRBJ2-7; 14 bases are shared with TRBD2. The V gene end was trimmed by 0 bases and the J gene end by 3 bases; junction bases not matched to a gene: 1. This CDR3 has 15 residues. Germline lookup yields CDR1 DFQATT and CDR2 SNEGSKA (reference sequence). Written as DNA, the CDR3 is TGCAGTGCTAGAGAAGGGACTAGCGGGGGCTACGAGCAGTACTTC. Amino acid sequence: CSAREGTSGGYEQYF.

This chain joins TRBV30 and TRBJ2-2; a weak D match, TRBD1 (6 bases). Germline V gene lookup returns CDR1 GTSNPN and CDR2 SVGIG (reference sequence). V lost 0 bases and J lost 1, with 12 bases in between. The CDR3 is 16 residues long. The chain's CDR3 is CAWSVPGAMNTGELFF. CDR3 DNA sequence: TGTGCCTGGAGTGTCCCAGGGGCCATGAACACCGGGGAGCTGTTTTTT.

The table lists this clonotype with a count of one. The V and J genes are TRBV4-1 and TRBJ2-7; D unresolved. Germline assignment: CDR1 MGHRA and CDR2 YSYEKL. The CDR3 is 14 residues long. Trimming shortened V by 1 base and J by 0 bases, and 7 bases separated the two germline ends. CDR3 loop: CASSQVKSSYEQYF. The DNA for the CDR3 is TGCGCCAGCAGCCAAGTCAAGAGCTCCTACGAGCAGTACTTC.

This chain connects TRBV29-1 to TRBJ1-2; 8 bases align to TRBD1. Germline loops: CDR1 SQVTM, CDR2 ANQGSEA. The CDR3 is 15 amino acids. Germline trimming cut 7 bases from V and 4 bases from J; bases unmatched to any gene: 14. For the CDR3, the DNA is TGCAGCGCCAAGGGACAGGCGTGGGGGGGCTATGGCTACACCTTC. It yields the protein CSAKGQAWGGYGYTF.